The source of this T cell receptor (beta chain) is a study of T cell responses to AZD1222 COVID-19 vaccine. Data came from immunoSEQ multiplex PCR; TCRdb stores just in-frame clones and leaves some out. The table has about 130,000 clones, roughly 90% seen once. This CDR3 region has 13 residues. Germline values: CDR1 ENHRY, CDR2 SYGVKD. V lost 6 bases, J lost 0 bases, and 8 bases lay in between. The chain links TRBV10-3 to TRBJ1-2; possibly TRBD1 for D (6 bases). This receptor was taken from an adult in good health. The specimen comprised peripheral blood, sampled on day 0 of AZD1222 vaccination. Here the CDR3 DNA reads TGTGCCATCAGGGGGGCGGCTAACTATGGCTACACCTTC. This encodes CAIRGAANYGYTF.